The T cell receptor beta chain under discussion was sequenced for a study of OX40 agonist ivuxolimab in advanced cancers. Turning to the study itself: Intravenous ivuxolimab at 0.01 to 10 mg/kg was given to patients every 2 weeks.

The V gene lost 2 bases and the J gene lost 0 bases, with 11 bases spanning the gap. This CDR3 is 16 amino acids long. CDR1 is MNHNS and CDR2 is SASEGT in the germline V gene. Assay used: immunoSEQ multiplex PCR; TCRdb lists only in-frame clones, some missing. The profile shows tens of thousands of clones, around 84% of them singletons. Remarks on this clone: Its antigen is currently unknown.

Overall study findings and caveats: Nonresponders included some who also had low normalized T-cell clonal expansion.

The sequences come from CD4+ or CD8+ T cells sorted from blood, collected in a trial of the OX40 agonist ivuxolimab. This TCR was sampled from an adult with an advanced solid tumor such as melanoma, head and neck, liver or kidney cancer. This sequence joins TRBV6-1 and TRBJ2-1; tentatively, D is TRBD1 (7 bases). CDR3 protein: CASSERRGPSYNEQFF. The CDR3 nucleotides are TGTGCCAGCAGTGAAAGGAGGGGGCCCTCCTACAATGAGCAGTTCTTC.